Sequencing of this T cell receptor (beta chain) was carried out in a study of T cell changes during pregnancy in multiple sclerosis. Germline V gene sequence: CDR1 MNHNS, CDR2 SASEGT. This CDR3 is 14 amino acids long. V gave up 1 base and J gave up 4 bases, with 10 bases separating them. Sequencing used immunoSEQ multiplex PCR; TCRdb keeps in-frame clones, though not all of them. The sample records approximately 61,000 clones, about 91% being singletons. The material sequenced was peripheral blood, taken after pregnancy. This chain connects TRBV6-1 to TRBJ1-1; D gene unclear. This TCR was sampled from a female donor in good health, enrolled as a control in a pregnancy study. CDR3 nucleotide sequence: TGTGCCAGCAGTGAAGAGGATCTAGGCACTGAAGCTTTCTTT. As protein: CASSEEDLGTEAFF.